This T cell receptor beta chain was identified in a study of T-cell memory formation after mild COVID-19. General study findings and limits: Second-wave clones peaking on day 37 lacked confirmed SARS-CoV-2 specificity. Cross-reactive memory seemingly joined, as some responding clones were found in pre-infection memory.

For this clonotype: Its antigen is undetermined.

Trimming left V 3 bases short and J 2 bases short, with 8 bases between. Germline V gene lookup returns CDR1 MNHEY and CDR2 SMNVEV (reference sequence). This CDR3 contains 13 residues. TCRdb re-called the 5' RACE reads with MiXCR, one entry per CDR3 protein. This sample has around 130,000 distinct CDR3 sequences, with approximately 15% found just once. The source of this sequence is a man between 18 and 29 years old who had mild COVID-19 (a few samples of this study predate the infection). Cell type and time point are not known. Specimen: PBMCs or a T cell subset sorted from them (not recorded which). V gene TRBV27 combines with J gene TRBJ2-7; D is undetermined. The CDR3, as DNA: TGTGCCAGCAGTTTGAGGACCACCTACGAGCAGTACTTC. Encoded protein: CASSLRTTYEQYF.